There are many counts of the clone carrying this T cell receptor (beta chain). The data were taken from a study of T cells in Graves' hyperthyroidism and ophthalmopathy. TCR beta CDR3 regions were amplified from RNA transcripts. HTBI primers were the set used in a first-round RT-PCR of the TCR CDR3. A single record per CDR3 protein comes from TCRdb applying MiXCR to the multiplex PCR reads. The sample shows around 570,000 distinct CDR3 sequences, just under 20% of them seen only once. CDR1 and CDR2 (germline): MDHEN, SYDVKM. V trimming: 7 bases; J trimming: 4 bases; junction bases outside the gene matches: 9. This CDR3 spans 15 amino acids. Each diagnosis drew on symptoms, thyroxine, TRAb, thyroid ultrasound and orbital computed tomography findings.

The sequence derives from a man between 35 and 55 years old with Graves' ophthalmopathy. This chain uses TRBV28 with TRBJ2-3, with TRBD1 matching 9 bases. The sequenced sample was blood. The DNA of the CDR3 is TGTGCCAGCACCCCCGCGGGACAGGGTTCAGATACGCAGTATTTT. Encoded protein: CASTPAGQGSDTQYF. The complete variable domain, with remaining parts taken from reference TRBV28 and TRBJ2-3, reads DVKVTQSSRYLVKRTGEKVFLECVQDMDHENMFWYRQDPGLGLRLIYFSYDVKMKEKGDIPEGYSVSREKKERFSLILESASTNQTSMYLCASTPAGQGSDTQYFGPGTRLTVL.